A selection of T cell receptor beta chains follows, all from one sample in a study of glioma-infiltrating T cells after dendritic cell vaccination. This table comes from immunoSEQ multiplex PCR, and its TCRdb copy is limited to in-frame clones, with some not included. The table includes roughly 82,000 clones, roughly 90% detected once. The source was blood, collected before dendritic cell vaccination. These TCRs come from a human donor with glioblastoma. CDR3s include the opening cysteine and the closing phenylalanine or tryptophan. The order of the fields is D gene, clone size, J gene, V gene, CDR3 length, CDR3 protein, CDR3 DNA. The D gene is left open where the match is weak. Clone size appears in some rows only: once, few, many, or a class for an expanded clone.

-	few	TRBJ1-1	TRBV2	13	CASSEGQGTEAFF	TGTGCCAGCAGTGAAGGGCAGGGCACTGAAGCTTTCTTT
TRBD2	once	TRBJ2-7	TRBV4-2	15	CASSQTSGPSYEQYF	TGTGCCAGCAGCCAAACTAGCGGGCCCTCCTACGAGCAGTACTTC
-	-	TRBJ1-4	TRBV5-1	14	CASRLYTGNEKLFF	TGCGCCAGCAGGCTCTATACAGGGAACGAAAAACTGTTTTTT
TRBD1	-	TRBJ1-1	TRBV29-1	13	CSAGTEGVTEAFF	TGCAGCGCCGGGACAGAGGGGGTCACTGAAGCTTTCTTT
-	-	TRBJ2-1	TRBV11-3	13	CASSSDSYNEQFF	TGTGCCAGCAGCTCGGACAGTTACAATGAGCAGTTCTTC
-	few	TRBJ2-1	TRBV7-6	15	CASSYGTSPYNEQFF	TGTGCCAGCAGCTACGGGACAAGCCCTTACAATGAGCAGTTCTTC
TRBD1	-	TRBJ1-2	TRBV6-1	13	CAGQTGGGYGYTF	TGTGCCGGACAGACAGGGGGCGGATATGGCTACACCTTC
TRBD1	large	TRBJ2-3	TRBV15	16	CATSLARTGGTDTQYF	TGTGCCACCAGCCTTGCAAGGACAGGGGGCACAGATACGCAGTATTTT
TRBD1	once	TRBJ1-2	TRBV7-9	15	CASSSWTGLNYGYTF	TGTGCCAGCAGCTCTTGGACAGGGCTTAACTATGGCTACACCTTC
TRBD2	-	TRBJ2-7	TRBV5-4	13	CALSGGAEYEQYF	TGTGCCCTTAGCGGGGGGGCCGAGTACGAGCAGTACTTC
-	-	TRBJ2-7	TRBV5-6	12	CASSLDWREQYF	TGTGCCAGCAGCTTGGACTGGCGGGAGCAGTACTTC
-	-	TRBJ1-3	TRBV5-1	15	CASSLWGGTGNTIYF	TGCGCCAGCAGCTTGTGGGGGGGCACGGGAAACACCATATATTTT
TRBD2	-	TRBJ2-1	TRBV10-3	18	CAISEQLAGDPVSDEQFF	TGTGCCATCAGTGAGCAACTAGCGGGAGACCCAGTATCCGATGAGCAGTTCTTC
-	-	TRBJ2-2	TRBV9	16	CASSVGGEPNTGELFF	TGTGCCAGCAGCGTAGGGGGGGAGCCGAACACCGGGGAGCTGTTTTTT
-	-	TRBJ2-7	TRBV9	15	CASSVGWQAAYEQYF	TGTGCCAGCAGCGTAGGGTGGCAGGCTGCCTACGAGCAGTACTTC
-	-	TRBJ2-4	TRBV7-9	14	CASSAAASSGIQYF	TGTGCCTCAAGCGCAGCGGCTTCTTCGGGCATTCAGTACTTC
TRBD1	-	TRBJ1-1	TRBV6-1	13	CASSEQGVGEAFF	TGTGCCAGCAGTGAACAGGGGGTAGGTGAAGCTTTCTTT
-	-	TRBJ1-3	TRBV19	14	CASSVGAHGNTIYF	TGTGCCAGCTCGGTGGGGGCTCATGGAAACACCATATATTTT
-	-	TRBJ1-6	TRBV6-1	14	CASSQQGLSSPLHF	TGTGCCAGCAGCCAGCAGGGGTTGAGTTCACCCCTCCACTTT
-	once	TRBJ1-2	TRBV19	13	CASSPQGDYGYTF	TGTGCCAGTAGCCCACAGGGAGACTATGGCTACACCTTC
-	-	TRBJ2-7	TRBV5-1	11	CASSSAYEQYF	TGCGCCAGCAGCTCCGCCTACGAGCAGTACTTC
-	-	TRBJ2-7	TRBV2	12	CASSDNFYEQYF	TGTGCCAGCAGTGACAACTTCTACGAGCAGTACTTC
TRBD2	once	TRBJ2-1	TRBV5-1	16	CASSLGASGDYNEQFF	TGCGCCAGCAGCTTGGGGGCTAGCGGAGATTACAATGAGCAGTTCTTC
TRBD2	-	TRBJ2-7	TRBV6-5	15	CASSPGASGSYEQYF	TGTGCCAGCAGCCCGGGGGCTAGCGGGAGTTACGAGCAGTACTTC
-	-	TRBJ2-7	TRBV6-5	15	CASRGRGDPPYEQYF	TGTGCCAGCAGAGGCAGGGGGGACCCCCCCTACGAGCAGTACTTC
TRBD1	-	TRBJ2-5	TRBV9	13	CASSGQGAGAQYF	TGTGCCAGCAGCGGACAGGGGGCAGGGGCCCAGTACTTC
-	-	TRBJ2-3	TRBV9	17	CASSDDMMRESADTQYF	TGTGCCAGCAGCGACGACATGATGAGGGAATCGGCAGATACGCAGTATTTT
-	once	TRBJ1-1	TRBV5-1	19	CASRPDMPKGWEAATEAFF	TGCGCCAGCAGACCCGACATGCCAAAAGGTTGGGAGGCGGCGACTGAAGCTTTCTTT
-	-	TRBJ1-5	TRBV29-1	13	CSVLDSLNQPQHF	TGCAGCGTGCTGGACAGCCTCAATCAGCCCCAGCATTTT
TRBD2	-	TRBJ2-7	TRBV4-2	15	CASSQDTGTTYEQYF	TGTGCCAGCAGCCAAGATACTGGGACTACCTACGAGCAGTACTTC
-	once	TRBJ1-2	TRBV19	15	CASSIGTAANYGYTF	TGTGCCAGTAGTATTGGAACAGCAGCTAACTATGGCTACACCTTC
-	-	TRBJ2-3	TRBV5-1	14	CASSLYRGSDTQYF	TGCGCCAGCAGCTTGTATCGGGGATCAGATACGCAGTATTTT
TRBD2	-	TRBJ2-1	TRBV10-2	17	CASSESISGGALHEQFF	TGCGCCAGCAGTGAGTCGATTAGCGGGGGGGCCTTACATGAGCAGTTCTTC
-	-	TRBJ1-3	TRBV6-5	15	CASSYSTVSGNTIYF	TGTGCCAGCAGTTACTCGACAGTCTCTGGAAACACCATATATTTT
-	-	TRBJ1-5	TRBV19	20	CASSPFPPGRGPDSNQPQHF	TGTGCCAGTAGCCCCTTTCCCCCCGGGCGGGGGCCAGATAGCAATCAGCCCCAGCATTTT
-	-	TRBJ1-4	TRBV9	15	CASSVGQVGNEKLFF	TGTGCCAGCAGCGTAGGACAGGTCGGGAATGAAAAACTGTTTTTT
TRBD2	-	TRBJ2-2	TRBV2	15	CASGGLAGDTGELFF	TGTGCCAGCGGGGGACTAGCGGGAGACACCGGGGAGCTGTTTTTT
TRBD1	-	TRBJ1-6	TRBV5-4	17	CASSIATGDRYNSPLHF	TGTGCCAGCAGCATTGCGACGGGGGACAGATATAATTCACCCCTCCACTTT
TRBD2	-	TRBJ2-2	TRBV19	16	CASSGTSGRPTGELFF	TGTGCCAGTAGTGGAACTAGCGGGAGGCCCACCGGGGAGCTGTTTTTT
-	-	TRBJ1-5	TRBV12-5	16	CASGFARGQSNQPQHF	TGTGCTAGTGGTTTCGCCCGCGGACAGAGCAATCAGCCCCAGCATTTT
TRBD1	-	TRBJ1-5	TRBV9	15	CASSVAGGGRQPQHF	TGTGCCAGCAGCGTAGCTGGAGGGGGCAGGCAGCCCCAGCATTTT
TRBD2	-	TRBJ2-1	TRBV6-1	17	CASSESRLAGGLNEQFF	TGTGCCAGCAGTGAAAGTCGGTTAGCGGGAGGGCTCAATGAGCAGTTCTTC
-	-	TRBJ2-5	TRBV11-1	11	CASSSGETQYF	TGTGCCAGCAGCTCAGGAGAGACCCAGTACTTC
TRBD2	-	TRBJ2-2	TRBV2	15	CASIRLAGTTGELFF	TGTGCCAGCATCCGTCTAGCGGGGACCACCGGGGAGCTGTTTTTT
-	-	TRBJ1-3	TRBV6-1	14	CASSALGSGNTIYF	TGTGCCAGCAGTGCCCTCGGCTCTGGAAACACCATATATTTT
TRBD1	few	TRBJ2-7	TRBV7-3	16	CASSLRLGQGAYEQYF	TGTGCCAGCAGCTTAAGGTTAGGACAGGGGGCTTACGAGCAGTACTTC
TRBD2	-	TRBJ2-2	TRBV5-4	14	CASSLSGGSGELFF	TGTGCCAGCAGCTTAAGCGGGGGATCCGGGGAGCTGTTTTTT
-	-	TRBJ1-5	TRBV29-1	13	CSARGSGNQPQHF	TGCAGTGCCCGGGGGTCGGGCAATCAGCCCCAGCATTTT
-	-	TRBJ1-3	TRBV5-1	14	CASSGSFSGNTIYF	TGCGCCAGCAGCGGCTCCTTCTCTGGAAACACCATATATTTT
TRBD1	-	TRBJ2-6	TRBV7-3	17	CASSYRTGISGANVLTF	TGTGCCAGCAGCTATAGGACAGGGATATCTGGGGCCAACGTCCTGACTTTC
-	-	TRBJ1-4	TRBV20-1	11	CSAQVDEKLFF	TGCAGTGCCCAGGTCGATGAAAAACTGTTTTTT
-	-	TRBJ1-6	TRBV2	15	CASSDQGFYNSPLHF	TGTGCCAGCAGTGATCAGGGTTTCTATAATTCCCCCCTCCACTTT
-	-	TRBJ1-4	TRBV27	13	CASSPLTGFKLFF	TGTGCCAGCAGTCCCCTGACAGGATTTAAACTGTTTTTT
-	-	TRBJ1-2	TRBV5-6	15	CASAKLAGESNGYTF	TGTGCCAGCGCCAAGCTAGCAGGGGAGAGTAACGGCTACACCTTC
-	-	TRBJ1-1	TRBV4-1	15	CASSQDYRKVSEAFF	TGCGCCAGCAGCCAAGATTACAGGAAGGTATCTGAAGCTTTCTTT
-	-	TRBJ1-5	TRBV20-1	11	CSAGGDQPQHF	TGCAGTGCTGGGGGGGACCAGCCCCAGCATTTT
-	once	TRBJ1-1	TRBV6-5	14	CASTVRGVNTEAFF	TGTGCCAGCACGGTTCGGGGGGTGAACACTGAAGCTTTCTTT
-	-	TRBJ2-1	TRBV7-9	16	CASSSLTSVAGNEQFF	TGTGCCAGCAGCAGCTTGACTAGTGTTGCCGGGAATGAGCAGTTCTTC
TRBD1	-	TRBJ1-1	TRBV6-6	13	CASSMDRYTEAFF	TGTGCCAGCAGTATGGACAGGTACACTGAAGCTTTCTTT